The following is a T cell receptor (beta chain) sequence with its context. The antigen is undetermined. V was shortened by 1 base and J by 9 bases, with 19 bases between the two germline ends. The V gene's germline CDR1 is MGHRA and CDR2 YSYEKL. This CDR3 contains 15 residues. The data were obtained in a study of regulatory T cells in long-lasting Graves disease. Construction of TCR beta libraries relied on iRepertoire HTBI primers and on Arm-PCR targeting CDR3 regions. TCRdb re-called the multiplex PCR reads with MiXCR, one entry per CDR3 protein. The sample contains 400,000 to 500,000 distinct CDR3 sequences, 14% of which appear only once. Time point in this sample: newly diagnosed GD, antithyroid drugs for less than 3 months. PBMC-derived RNA was used for the TCR library. Findings and caveats of the study: Persistent patients shared more public clonotypes (over 2,500) than new patients (about 960).

These sequences were also reported in another study, on T cells in Graves' hyperthyroidism and ophthalmopathy.

This receptor was taken from a woman aged 45-65 years with Graves disease. The chain links TRBV4-1 to TRBJ2-7; D perhaps matches TRBD2 (5 bases). Specimen: peripheral blood mononuclear cells (PBMCs), collected at new diagnosis, from a patient treated with antithyroid drugs. In DNA, the CDR3 is TGCGCCAGCAGCCAAGCTTCAGAGCGGAATACGGGGCAGTACTTC. Its protein is CASSQASERNTGQYF.